This is a list of T cell receptor beta chains from one sample in a study of OX40 agonist ivuxolimab in advanced cancers. TCRdb's table, derived via immunoSEQ multiplex PCR, lists solely in-frame clones and lacks some. This sample yields about 150,000 clones, of which 90% are seen a single time; 1.1% belongs to the top ten. The sample in question was CD4+ or CD8+ T cells sorted from blood, obtained in a trial of the OX40 agonist ivuxolimab. These receptors originate from an adult with an advanced solid tumor such as melanoma, head and neck, liver or kidney cancer. Each CDR3 is given with its conserved first and last residue. The D gene is left open where the match is weak. The size of a clone is reported for some rows only, either as once, few or many, or as a class for expanded clones.

clone_size,v_call,j_call,d_call,cdr3_nt,cdr3_aa
.,TRBV5-4,TRBJ1-3,.,TGTGCCAGCAGCAGTAATCCCCCTCCCCAACATGGAAACACCATATATTTT,CASSSNPPPQHGNTIYF
.,TRBV5-6,TRBJ2-1,TRBD2,TGTGCCAGCAGCTTAATAGGACTAGCGGAAACCATGGAGCAGTTCTTC,CASSLIGLAETMEQFF
.,TRBV19,TRBJ1-1,TRBD1,TGTGCCAGTAGTCCGTGGGACAGGAACACTGAAGCTTTCTTT,CASSPWDRNTEAFF
.,TRBV7-2,TRBJ1-5,.,TGTGCCAGCAGCTCCCCCCCTCGGCCCCAGCATTTT,CASSSPPRPQHF
.,TRBV5-1,TRBJ1-3,.,TGCGCCAGCACCACGGGGGCTGGAGGAAACACCATATATTTT,CASTTGAGGNTIYF
.,TRBV28,TRBJ2-3,TRBD2,TGTGCCAGCAACCCGGCGAGCGGGGGCACAGATACGCAGTATTTT,CASNPASGGTDTQYF
.,TRBV6-5,TRBJ2-7,.,TGTGCCAGCAGCCCCCGAAACGAGCAGTACTTC,CASSPRNEQYF
few,TRBV10-3,TRBJ2-5,TRBD1,TGTGCCATCGGACAGGGGAAAGAGACCCAGTACTTC,CAIGQGKETQYF
.,TRBV19,TRBJ2-7,.,TGTGCCAGTAGTTTCAGTGGCCGTTCCTACGAGCAGTACTTC,CASSFSGRSYEQYF
.,TRBV14,TRBJ2-1,.,TGTGCCAGCAGCCAAGAATCTGCCAATGAGCAGTTCTTC,CASSQESANEQFF
.,TRBV27,TRBJ2-3,.,TGTGCCAGCAGTTCAGCAGGGGGCACAGATACGCAGTATTTT,CASSSAGGTDTQYF
.,TRBV28,TRBJ2-7,.,TGTGCCAGCAGTATGGGGGGCAGGGACGAGCAGTACTTC,CASSMGGRDEQYF
.,TRBV4-1,TRBJ1-2,.,TGCGCCAGCAGCCAAGATCGATTGTCCAGTAATGGCTACACCTTC,CASSQDRLSSNGYTF
.,TRBV4-3,TRBJ2-6,.,TGCGCCAGCAGCCAAGACGGACCGAGACAATCTGGGGCCAACGTCCTGACTTTC,CASSQDGPRQSGANVLTF
.,TRBV7-8,TRBJ2-3,.,TGTGCCAGCAGCTTAGCCAGACTAGTCACAGATACGCAGTATTTT,CASSLARLVTDTQYF
once,TRBV5-1,TRBJ1-1,.,TGCGCCAGCAGCTCCCGGACGGCCTTGAACACTGAAGCTTTCTTT,CASSSRTALNTEAFF
.,TRBV11-2,TRBJ1-1,TRBD1,TGTGCCAGCAGCGGCCGGGACAGAGGGTTTACTGAAGCTTTCTTT,CASSGRDRGFTEAFF
.,TRBV12-5,TRBJ2-2,TRBD2,TGTGCTAGTGGTCCCCGACTAGCGGGAGCAAAGTACACCGGGGAGCTGTTTTTT,CASGPRLAGAKYTGELFF
once,TRBV7-9,TRBJ2-7,.,TGTGCCAGCAGCACCAGCTCCTACGAGCAGTACTTC,CASSTSSYEQYF
.,TRBV18,TRBJ1-4,.,TGTGCCAGCTCACCACAAGGGAGGATGGAAAAACTGTTTTTT,CASSPQGRMEKLFF
.,TRBV6-5,TRBJ1-1,TRBD1,TGTGCCAGCGGGGGGGACAGCCCTGAAGCTTTCTTT,CASGGDSPEAFF
.,TRBV28,TRBJ2-5,.,TGTGCCAGCAGTTTATTAGGCACACAAGAGACCCAGTACTTC,CASSLLGTQETQYF
.,TRBV6-1,TRBJ2-1,.,TGTGCCAGCAGTGAAGGAACGCCCAGCCCAGAGCAGTTCTTC,CASSEGTPSPEQFF
.,TRBV6-1,TRBJ2-2,.,TGTGCCAGCAGTGAGGCCTTAACTGCCCGCGGGGAGCTGTTTTTT,CASSEALTARGELFF
once,TRBV5-4,TRBJ2-7,TRBD1,TGTGCCAGCAGCCCCCGGGACAGGGTCTACGAGCAGTACTTC,CASSPRDRVYEQYF
.,TRBV18,TRBJ2-1,TRBD2,TGTGCCAGCTCACCACCTGGGCGGGAGGGCCTCAATGAGCAGTTCTTC,CASSPPGREGLNEQFF
.,TRBV25-1,TRBJ2-3,.,TGTGCCAGCAGTGATTGGACAGATACGCAGTATTTT,CASSDWTDTQYF
.,TRBV12-5,TRBJ2-7,TRBD2,TGTGCTAGTGGCCCGGGACTAGCGAACTCCTACGAGCAGTACTTC,CASGPGLANSYEQYF
once,TRBV5-6,TRBJ1-3,.,TGTGCCAGCGCTAGGGAGGGGAACATATATTTT,CASAREGNIYF
.,TRBV7-6,TRBJ2-5,TRBD1,TGTGCCAGCAGCGGGACAGCGTCCCAAGAGACCCAGTACTTC,CASSGTASQETQYF
.,TRBV6-5,TRBJ2-7,.,TGTGCCAGCAGTTACTCGGGGACATCCTACGAGCAGTACTTC,CASSYSGTSYEQYF
.,TRBV27,TRBJ2-2,.,TGTGCCAGCAGGCGGACAGACCCGAACACCGGGGAGCTGTTTTTT,CASRRTDPNTGELFF
.,TRBV7-3,TRBJ1-1,.,TGTGCCAGCAGCTTAATGGGGACGGGGCCTGAAGCTTTCTTT,CASSLMGTGPEAFF
.,TRBV19,TRBJ2-1,TRBD2,TGTGCCAGTAGTACGGGACTAGCGGGAGGGTACAATGAGCAGTTCTTC,CASSTGLAGGYNEQFF
.,TRBV6-1,TRBJ2-3,.,TGTGCCAGCAGTAGAGACAGCGCTAGCACAGATACGCAGTATTTT,CASSRDSASTDTQYF
.,TRBV19,TRBJ1-5,.,TGTGCCAGTAGCATTCAGGGTTCGAATCAGCCCCAGCATTTT,CASSIQGSNQPQHF
.,TRBV27,TRBJ1-5,TRBD1,TGTGCCAGCAGTCCAACGGGGACAGGGAATCAGCCCCAGCATTTT,CASSPTGTGNQPQHF
.,TRBV6-5,TRBJ2-3,.,TGTGCCAGCAGTCTAAGGTCGGCTAGCACAGATACGCAGTATTTT,CASSLRSASTDTQYF
.,TRBV6-4,TRBJ1-5,.,TGTGCCAGCAGTGAGGTGGAGGGACAGCCCCAGCATTTT,CASSEVEGQPQHF
.,TRBV5-1,TRBJ2-1,TRBD1,TGCGCCAGCAGCTTGGATGTGACAGGGGACTACAATGAGCAGTTCTTC,CASSLDVTGDYNEQFF
.,TRBV4-1,TRBJ2-5,TRBD1,TGCGCCAGCAGCGACAGGGGGCTTGAGACCCAGTACTTC,CASSDRGLETQYF
.,TRBV19,TRBJ1-1,.,TGTGCCAGTAATCCGGACAGATCTTACACTGAAGCTTTCTTT,CASNPDRSYTEAFF
.,TRBV5-6,TRBJ1-1,TRBD1,TGTGCCAGCAGCCGGACAGGGGGAAAGAACACTGAAGCTTTCTTT,CASSRTGGKNTEAFF
.,TRBV7-2,TRBJ2-2,.,TGTGCCAGCAGCTTAAACAAGGGCTGGGAGCTGTTTTTT,CASSLNKGWELFF
.,TRBV6-1,TRBJ1-1,TRBD1,TGTGCCAGCAGGAGGGAGGACAGGGCCGGCACTGAAGCTTTCTTT,CASRREDRAGTEAFF